The entry below gives a single T cell receptor beta chain sequence along with its context. TCRdb keeps only in-frame clones here, not all; method: immunoSEQ multiplex PCR. The repertoire holds a few hundred thousand clones, with more than 75% as singletons. Individuals drawn from approximately 22 US areas were roughly 18 to 89 years old. V was trimmed by 8 bases and J by 4 bases, leaving 12 bases between them. This CDR3 contains 13 residues. Germline values: CDR1 MNHEY, CDR2 SMNVEV (reference sequence). The entry originates in a study of blood T cell repertoires in COVID-19. The sequence was collected from a man aged 30 to 39 in a cohort exposed to, infected with or recovered from COVID-19 (not recorded which). Sequenced material: PBMCs or T cells enriched from blood (not recorded which). The V gene is TRBV27, the J gene TRBJ1-5; D is perhaps TRBD1 (5 bases). In nucleotides, the CDR3 is TGTGCCAGCCGGGGGGTAGGGAATCAGCCCCAGCATTTT. It specifies CASRGVGNQPQHF.